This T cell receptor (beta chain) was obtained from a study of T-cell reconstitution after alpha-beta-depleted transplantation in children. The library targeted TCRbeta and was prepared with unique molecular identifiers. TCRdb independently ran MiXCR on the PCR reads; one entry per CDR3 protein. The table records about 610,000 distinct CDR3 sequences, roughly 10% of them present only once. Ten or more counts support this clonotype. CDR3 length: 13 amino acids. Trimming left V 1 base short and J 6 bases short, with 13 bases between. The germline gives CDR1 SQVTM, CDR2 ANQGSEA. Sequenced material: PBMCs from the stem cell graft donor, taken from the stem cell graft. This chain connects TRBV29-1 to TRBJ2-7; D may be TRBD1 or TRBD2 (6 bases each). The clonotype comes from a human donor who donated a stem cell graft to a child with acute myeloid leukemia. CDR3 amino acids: CSVEGSGAREQYF. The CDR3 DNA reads TGCAGCGTTGAAGGGTCGGGGGCGCGCGAGCAGTACTTC.